Listed below are T cell receptor beta chains from one sample, sequenced in a study of cytomegalovirus exposure and HLA in healthy donors. The data were produced by immunoSEQ multiplex PCR, yet TCRdb's version contains in-frame clones alone and is incomplete. The data contain nearly 110,000 clones, less than 80% of them singletons. The sequenced material came from PBMCs. These receptor sequences come from a man aged 55 to 70 in good health and CMV-seronegative. CDR3s include the opening cysteine and the closing phenylalanine or tryptophan. The D gene is left open where the match is weak. A clone size is listed for some rows: how often the clone was seen (once, few, many), or a class if it is expanded.

size | J | V | D | DNA | CDR3
- | TRBJ1-2 | TRBV6-1 | - | TGTGCCAGCAGTGAACGGTCGTATGGCTACACCTTC | CASSERSYGYTF
- | TRBJ2-1 | TRBV11-2 | TRBD1 | TGTGCCAGCAGCCCATTTGGGACAGGGGCGCCGGTCTATGAGCAGTTCTTC | CASSPFGTGAPVYEQFF
- | TRBJ2-1 | TRBV5-1 | TRBD1 | TGCGCCAGCAGCTTGGGAGGGACAGGGGGCCAAGAGCAGTTCTTC | CASSLGGTGGQEQFF
- | TRBJ2-3 | TRBV5-1 | - | TGCGCCAGCAGCTTGGGTTCGGGGGGCCAGGTAGATACGCAGTATTTT | CASSLGSGGQVDTQYF
- | TRBJ2-2 | TRBV11-1 | - | TGTGCCAGCAGCTTCTCCGGAACGGGGAACACCGGGGAGCTGTTTTTT | CASSFSGTGNTGELFF
- | TRBJ1-4 | TRBV6-4 | - | TGTGCCAGCAGTGAGGGGGAGGGTGGAAAACTGTTTTTT | CASSEGEGGKLFF
- | TRBJ1-5 | TRBV4-2 | - | TGTGCCAGCAGCCAGGACCTAAGTGGGGCCAATCAGCCCCAGCATTTT | CASSQDLSGANQPQHF
- | TRBJ1-1 | TRBV4-1 | - | TGCGCCAGTCGGCGGGGGATGAGCACTGAAGCTTTCTTT | CASRRGMSTEAFF
- | TRBJ2-5 | TRBV6-5 | - | TGTGCCAGCAGTTACCAACAGGGCTTAGAGACCCAGTACTTC | CASSYQQGLETQYF
- | TRBJ2-3 | TRBV5-4 | - | TGTGCCAGCAGCTGGGGTACGGCAACAGGGTCGCAAGATACGCAGTATTTT | CASSWGTATGSQDTQYF
- | TRBJ2-3 | TRBV18 | TRBD1 | TGTGCCAGCTCCCCCGGGACAGGGCTTAGAGATGCGCAGTATTTT | CASSPGTGLRDAQYF
- | TRBJ1-2 | TRBV4-2 | - | TGTGCCAGCAGCCCAGCCTATAGAGAGGAGGGCGGCTACACCTTC | CASSPAYREEGGYTF
once | TRBJ2-3 | TRBV4-2 | TRBD2 | TGTGCCAGCAGCAACCGAGCGGGGGGGAGCACAGATACGCAGTATTTT | CASSNRAGGSTDTQYF
- | TRBJ2-1 | TRBV7-3 | TRBD2 | TGTGCCAGCAGCTTACAGGGACTAGCGCAAGATAACAATGAGCAGTTCTTC | CASSLQGLAQDNNEQFF
few | TRBJ2-7 | TRBV5-1 | TRBD1 | TGCGCCAGCAGCCCCGGGACAGGGCCATACGAGCAGTACTTC | CASSPGTGPYEQYF
- | TRBJ2-1 | TRBV7-3 | - | TGTGCCAGCAGCATACAGGGGGGGGACAATGAGCAGTTCTTC | CASSIQGGDNEQFF